This record covers a single TCR beta chain. As processed by the authors: Amplification from reference gene primers served as the basis for estimated nucleated cell counts. Clones were sequenced by immunoSEQ multiplex PCR, and TCRdb holds only the in-frame ones, with some missing. V, J and clone size reflect that table, while D and trimming were determined from the DNA. The sample carries about 42,000 clones, about 77% recorded once. This entry comes from a study of blood T cell repertoires in COVID-19. Study background: Spain, Italy and the United States supplied samples that represented acute and convalescent COVID-19. In each case, the material was cDNA or gDNA derived from T cells, B-cell-depleted T cells, or PBMCs.

CDR3 size: 17 residues. CDR1 is LNHDA, CDR2 SQIVND, per germline (reference sequence). The V and J ends lost 5 bases and 1 base, in that order; junction bases with no gene match: 9. The rearrangement links TRBV19 to TRBJ1-1; 11 positions match TRBD1. Sequenced input: peripheral blood. This clonotype originated in a man aged 80 or over with acute or convalescent COVID-19. This chain's CDR3 is CASSSRDRGIRNTEAFF. The CDR3 DNA sequence: TGTGCCAGTAGTTCCCGGGACAGGGGGATTCGGAACACTGAAGCTTTCTTT.